A single sample is the source of the 9 T cell receptor beta chains below, sequenced in a study of cytomegalovirus exposure and HLA in healthy donors. PCR involved 60 Vbeta and 13 Jbeta primers. The repertoire was sequenced with immunoSEQ multiplex PCR; TCRdb's copy has only in-frame clones and lacks some. The repertoire holds under 150,000 clones, roughly 72% seen once, with approximately 2% in the top ten. The specimen sequenced was PBMCs. Receptors were obtained from a man aged 35-49 years in good health and CMV-seronegative.

The chain combines TRBV19 with TRBJ2-1, with D hard to call. V dropped 5 bases and J dropped 0 bases, with 11 bases sitting between them. Germline CDR1 LNHDA, CDR2 SQIVND (reference sequence). CDR3 length: 15 residues. CDR3 sequence: CASSVQKSSYNEQFF. The CDR3 DNA is TGTGCCAGTAGTGTACAGAAAAGCTCCTACAATGAGCAGTTCTTC.

J is TRBJ2-7 and V is TRBV5-1; 10 bases are shared with TRBD2. V gave up 1 base and J gave up 4 bases; unmatched junction bases: 5. There are 15 residues in the CDR3. Germline V gene data show CDR1 as SGHRS and CDR2 as YFSETQ. The CDR3 reads CASSLPTSGRYEQYF. The CDR3 nucleotides read TGCGCCAGCAGCTTGCCGACTAGCGGGCGTTACGAGCAGTACTTC.

The rearrangement uses TRBV6-5 and TRBJ2-7, with 9 positions matching TRBD2. Germline V gene lookup returns CDR1 MNHEY and CDR2 SVGAGI. Trimming removed 6 bases from V and 6 bases from J; junction bases left unmatched: 6. This CDR3 spans 13 amino acids. The CDR3 sequence: CASRPGLAREQYF. DNA of the CDR3: TGTGCCAGCAGACCGGGACTAGCCCGCGAGCAGTACTTC.

The V and J genes are TRBV30 and TRBJ2-3; TRBD1 matches at 9 bases. Germline V gives CDR1 GTSNPN, CDR2 SVGIG (reference sequence). With V trimmed by 8 bases and J by 4 bases, 10 bases remained unmatched. This CDR3 contains 14 residues. The chain's CDR3 is CATTTGGLADTQYF. CDR3 DNA: TGTGCCACAACTACAGGGGGCCTCGCAGATACGCAGTATTTT.

The rearrangement joins TRBV13 to TRBJ2-1; 12 bases agree with TRBD2. There are 14 residues in the CDR3. The V gene's germline CDR1 is PRHDT and CDR2 FYEKMQ (reference sequence). With 6 bases clipped from V and 8 bases from J, the junction kept 5 bases outside the gene matches. The DNA of the CDR3 is TGTGCCAGCAGGCTAGCGGGAGGGCGCTATGAGCAGTTCTTC. This codes for CASRLAGGRYEQFF.

The genes are TRBV10-3 and TRBJ1-2; no clear D gene. Germline V lookup: CDR1 ENHRY, CDR2 SYGVKD. This CDR3 region has 12 residues. The V end was cut by 2 bases, the J end by 8 bases, with 9 bases between. The CDR3 nucleotides read TGTGCCATCAGTGAGCATGGCCACGGCTACACCTTC. Amino acids: CAISEHGHGYTF.

The CDR3 DNA sequence: TGCGCCAGCAGCGCCAGGACAGGGTTTACCACCGGGGAGCTGTTTTTT. Its translation is CASSARTGFTTGELFF. V is TRBV5-1 and J is TRBJ2-2, with 8 bases matching TRBD1. Looked up from germline, CDR1 is SGHRS and CDR2 is YFSETQ. Germline trimming cut 4 bases from V and 4 bases from J; bases unmatched to any gene: 9. CDR3 size: 16 residues. The whole variable domain, filled in from reference TRBV5-1 and TRBJ2-2, reads KAGVTQTPRYLIKTRGQQVTLSCSPISGHRSVSWYQQTPGQGLQFLFEYFSETQRNKGNFPGRFSGRQFSNSRSEMNVSTLELGDSALYLCASSARTGFTTGELFFGEGSRLTVL.

A few counts support this clone. V gene TRBV6-4 combines with J gene TRBJ2-5; D is uncertain. The germline V gene has CDR1 MRHNA and CDR2 SNTAGT. The CDR3 has 13 amino acids. Trimming pared 3 bases from V and 5 bases from J, leaving 10 bases between. The CDR3 region is CASSENERETQYF. In nucleotides, the CDR3 is TGTGCCAGCAGTGAAAATGAGAGGGAGACCCAGTACTTC.

This chain joins TRBV6-5 and TRBJ2-7; D may be TRBD1 (5 bases). V gave up 5 bases and J gave up 0 bases, with 11 bases separating them. The CDR3 is 14 residues long. CDR1 is MNHEY, CDR2 SVGAGI, per germline. The CDR3 is CASSQDSSSYEQYF. For the CDR3, the DNA is TGTGCCAGCAGTCAAGACAGTTCCTCCTACGAGCAGTACTTC.